This TCR beta chain emerged from a study of cytomegalovirus exposure and HLA in healthy donors. This CDR3 contains 16 residues. The germline V gene encodes CDR1 LNHDA and CDR2 SQIVND (reference sequence). V lost 5 bases and J lost 7, with 21 bases in between. The PCR employed 60 Vbeta primers together with 13 Jbeta primers. Only in-frame clones appear in the TCRdb table, and some are missing; sequencing was by immunoSEQ multiplex PCR. The data contain more than 85,000 clones, 79% of them seen just once; the ten biggest clones take up more than 2.5%. Input material: PBMCs. The chain uses TRBV19 and TRBJ1-5; D call uncertain. This clonotype was obtained from a male donor in good health and CMV-seropositive. The CDR3 loop reads CASSPNFRVEFQPQHF. Here the CDR3 DNA reads TGTGCCAGTAGTCCTAACTTCCGGGTAGAGTTCCAGCCCCAGCATTTT.